The 9 T cell receptor beta chains listed next were all sequenced from one sample in a study of T cell responses to AZD1222 COVID-19 vaccine. The protocol was immunoSEQ multiplex PCR, while the TCRdb copy is restricted to in-frame clones and leaves out a portion. The sample contains 140,000 to 150,000 clones, 82% of which appear only once. The source was peripheral blood, collected on day 0 of MenACWY control vaccination. All receptors come from an adult in good health.

This chain connects TRBV6-5 to TRBJ2-7, with a possible D match to TRBD2 (5 bases). Trimming stripped 7 bases from V and 7 bases from J, with 11 bases between. The CDR3 has 11 residues. From germline, CDR1 is MNHEY and CDR2 SVGAGI. CDR3: CASTGVGEQYV. The CDR3 coding sequence is TGTGCCAGCACCGGGGTAGGAGAGCAGTACGTC.

V usage is TRBV7-6 and J usage is TRBJ2-5, with TRBD2 identical over 7 bases. The V segment lost 5 bases and the J segment 5 bases; nucleotides outside the gene matches: 17. Germline-derived CDR1 and CDR2 are SGHVS and FNYEAQ. CDR3 size: 17 residues. The CDR3 nucleotides read TGTGCCAGCAGCCCCCGACTAGCCCCCTCGTTCAGGGAGACCCAGTACTTC. As protein: CASSPRLAPSFRETQYF. Full variable domain (missing parts from reference TRBV7-6 and TRBJ2-5): GAGVSQSPRYKVTKRGQDVALRCDPISGHVSLYWYRQALGQGPEFLTYFNYEAQQDKSGLPNDRFSAERPEGSISTLTIQRTEQRDSAMYRCASSPRLAPSFRETQYFGPGTRLLVL.

A few counts support this clone. The J gene is TRBJ2-7, the V gene TRBV11-2; no definite D call. V was cut by 0 bases and J by 4 bases, with 16 bases left in between. The CDR3 has 16 amino acids. From germline, CDR1 is SGHAT and CDR2 FQNNGV. The CDR3 nucleotides read TGTGCCAGCAGCTTAGAGGGTTTCACGGAATCATACGAGCAGTACTTC. It encodes CASSLEGFTESYEQYF.

This clone has more than one count but fewer than ten. This sequence joins TRBV4-2 and TRBJ1-5; 8 bases match TRBD1. The CDR3 totals 16 residues. Germline V gives CDR1 LGHNA, CDR2 YNFKEQ. V gave up 1 base and J gave up 0 bases; unmatched junction bases: 2. CDR3 coding DNA: TGTGCCAGCAGCCAAGCAGGGGGCCGTAGCAATCAGCCCCAGCATTTT. It codes for CASSQAGGRSNQPQHF.

This clone was seen a single time. The chain recombines TRBV2 with TRBJ1-1, with no clear D. Trimming left V 6 bases short and J 6 bases short, with 5 bases between. The length of the CDR3 is 10 residues. Germline values: CDR1 SNHLY, CDR2 FYNNEI. The CDR3 here is CASRGPEAFF. The CDR3 DNA follows: TGTGCCAGCAGAGGACCTGAAGCTTTCTTT.

The chain employs TRBV9 and TRBJ1-2; 9 nucleotides match TRBD1. Looked up from germline, CDR1 is SGDLS and CDR2 is YYNGEE. This CDR3 is built from 15 residues. The ends lost 1 base at V and 8 bases at J; junction bases unmatched: 9. DNA for the CDR3: TGTGCCAGCAGCGTACGCCCGGGACAGGGAAGCGGCTACACCTTC. Its protein is CASSVRPGQGSGYTF. Supplemented by reference TRBV9 and TRBJ1-2, the full variable domain reads DSGVTQTPKHLITATGQRVTLRCSPRSGDLSVYWYQQSLDQGLQFLIQYYNGEERAKGNILERFSAQQFPDLHSELNLSSLELGDSALYFCASSVRPGQGSGYTFGSGTRLTVV.

The chain employs TRBV7-3 and TRBJ2-2; 9 bases are shared with TRBD2. CDR3 length: 16 residues. In germline, CDR1 is SGHTA, CDR2 FQGTGA. V lost 0 bases and J lost 1; bases outside the gene matches: 0. The CDR3 region is CASSLTAGGNTGELFF. The CDR3 region has the DNA TGTGCCAGCAGCTTAACAGCGGGGGGGAACACCGGGGAGCTGTTTTTT.

This clone occurred once. The rearrangement joins TRBV28 to TRBJ1-2; D is possibly TRBD1 (5 bases). The CDR3 loop spans 14 amino acids. Trimming pared 8 bases from V and 0 bases from J, leaving 13 bases between. The V gene's germline CDR1 is MDHEN and CDR2 SYDVKM. DNA for the CDR3: TGTGCCAGCCTCGGAGCAGGGCCTAACTATGGCTACACCTTC. As protein: CASLGAGPNYGYTF.

The J gene is TRBJ2-3, the V gene TRBV29-1, with 7 nucleotides matching TRBD2. J lost 2 bases, V lost 7 bases, and 12 bases had no gene match. The length of the CDR3 is 15 residues. Germline V gene sequence: CDR1 SQVTM, CDR2 ANQGSEA. CDR3: CSASPGRAPTDTQYF. CDR3 nucleotides: TGCAGCGCCTCCCCGGGGAGGGCCCCCACAGATACGCAGTATTTT.